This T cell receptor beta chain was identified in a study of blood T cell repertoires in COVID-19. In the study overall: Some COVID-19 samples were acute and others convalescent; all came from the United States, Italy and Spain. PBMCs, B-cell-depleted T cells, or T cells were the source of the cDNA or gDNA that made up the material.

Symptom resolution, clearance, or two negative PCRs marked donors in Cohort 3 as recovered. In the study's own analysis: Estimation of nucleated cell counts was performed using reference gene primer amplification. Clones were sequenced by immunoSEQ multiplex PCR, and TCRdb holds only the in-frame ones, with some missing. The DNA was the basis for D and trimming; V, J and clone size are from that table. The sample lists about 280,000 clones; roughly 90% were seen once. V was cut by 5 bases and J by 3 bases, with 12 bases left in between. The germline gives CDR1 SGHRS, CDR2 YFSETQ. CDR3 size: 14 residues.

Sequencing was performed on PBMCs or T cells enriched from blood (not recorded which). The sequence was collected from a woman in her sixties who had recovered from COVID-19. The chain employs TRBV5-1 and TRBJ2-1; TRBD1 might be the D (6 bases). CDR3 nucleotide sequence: TGCGCCAGCAGTAGGCAGGACAGCTACAATGAGCAGTTCTTC. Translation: CASSRQDSYNEQFF.